This T cell receptor beta chain was profiled in a study of cytomegalovirus exposure and HLA in healthy donors. Among the 120 subjects of the validation cohort, separate from the approximately 670-subject first cohort, were the donors. This CDR3 is built from 13 residues. Germline V gene data show CDR1 as KGHSH and CDR2 as LQKENI. The V and J ends lost 0 bases and 3 bases respectively, with 3 bases between them. Assay: immunoSEQ multiplex PCR; the TCRdb copy retains only in-frame clones and omits some. The repertoire holds under 75,000 clones, with almost 97% as singletons. About this clone itself: Its target is unknown.

Study results and caveats: In vitro data verified a few CMV-associated chains as specific for CMV antigens.

Material: PBMCs. This chain links TRBV18 with TRBJ2-1; D not certain. The sequence was obtained from a woman aged 18-29 years in good health and CMV-seronegative. The chain's CDR3 is CASSPPGYNEQFF. In DNA form, the CDR3 reads TGTGCCAGCTCACCACCCGGCTACAATGAGCAGTTCTTC.